Following are 13 T cell receptor beta chains from one sample sequenced in a study of T cell responses to AZD1222 COVID-19 vaccine. TCRdb keeps only in-frame clones here, not all; method: immunoSEQ multiplex PCR. The sample has more than 75,000 clones, around nine tenths seen once. The sample here was peripheral blood, taken 28 days after the second AZD1222 dose. All receptors derive from an adult who received the AZD1222 COVID-19 vaccine.

The chain employs TRBV7-9 and TRBJ1-4, with a tentative D call TRBD1 (6 bases). The CDR3 is 15 residues long. Germline CDR1 is SEHNR and CDR2 is FQNEAQ (reference sequence). Trimming removed 0 bases at V and 8 bases at J, with 13 bases between. The CDR3 sequence is CASSLAIGGLEKLFF. In DNA, the CDR3 is TGTGCCAGCAGCTTAGCGATCGGGGGGCTAGAAAAACTGTTTTTT.

CDR3 in DNA: TGTGCCAGCAGTTCCCGGGACAGGGAATCGAACACTGAAGCTTTCTTT. Translated: CASSSRDRESNTEAFF. The chain has TRBV7-6 and TRBJ1-1; 9 bases match TRBD1. The CDR3 runs 16 residues. Germline lookup yields CDR1 SGHVS and CDR2 FNYEAQ. V trimming: 6 bases; J trimming: 1 base; junction bases outside the gene matches: 9.

The CDR3 bases are TGTGCCAGCAGCCTCCTAGCGGCCCAGGGTAAAAACATTCAGTACTTC. Translating it yields CASSLLAAQGKNIQYF. V gene TRBV7-9 combines with J gene TRBJ2-4; 7 bases map to TRBD2. The J segment lost 4 bases and the V segment lost 5 bases, leaving 11 bases of the junction unmatched. This CDR3 region has 16 residues. From germline, CDR1 is SEHNR and CDR2 FQNEAQ (reference sequence).

V usage is TRBV30 and J usage is TRBJ1-2; D remains unclear. V was cut by 0 bases and J by 8 bases, with 10 bases left in between. Germline loops: CDR1 GTSNPN, CDR2 SVGIG (reference sequence). The CDR3 totals 12 residues. The CDR3 DNA reads as TGTGCCTGGAGTGTACGAATTAACGGCTACACCTTC. Its translation: CAWSVRINGYTF.

The gene calls are TRBV5-1 and TRBJ2-7; D is ambiguous. Trimming left V 6 bases short and J 10 bases short, with 14 bases between. The CDR3 is made up of 11 amino acids. The germline gives CDR1 SGHRS, CDR2 YFSETQ. Here the CDR3 reads CASTSGFRQYF. As DNA, the CDR3 is TGCGCCAGCACCTCCGGGTTCCGCCAGTACTTC. Full variable domain (remainder filled in from reference TRBV5-1 and TRBJ2-7): KAGVTQTPRYLIKTRGQQVTLSCSPISGHRSVSWYQQTPGQGLQFLFEYFSETQRNKGNFPGRFSGRQFSNSRSEMNVSTLELGDSALYLCASTSGFRQYFGPGTRLTVT.

For this clone: The identical CDR3 is also encoded by other nucleotide sequences in the sample. This CDR3 is CASSQAGNQPQHF. The DNA of the CDR3 is TGTGCCAGCAGCCAAGCGGGGAATCAGCCCCAGCATTTT. This chain joins TRBV3-1 (or the pseudogene TRBV3-2) and TRBJ1-5; unclear D gene. From germline, CDR1 is LGHDT and CDR2 YNNKEL (reference sequence). The CDR3 spans 13 residues. V was cut by 1 base and J by 4 bases, with 5 bases left in between.

The V and J genes are TRBV9 and TRBJ2-3; 9 nucleotides agree with TRBD2. V lost 0 bases and J lost 1; bases outside the gene matches: 3. There are 16 residues in the CDR3. The germline gives CDR1 SGDLS, CDR2 YYNGEE. The CDR3 DNA reads as TGTGCCAGCAGCGTAGTTTCTAGCGGGGGCACAGATACGCAGTATTTT. It codes for CASSVVSSGGTDTQYF.

The CDR3 is CASSTSGGANTDTQYF. DNA of the CDR3: TGTGCCAGCAGCACATCAGGGGGCGCGAACACAGATACGCAGTATTTT. V is TRBV9 and J is TRBJ2-3, with 8 bases matching TRBD1. This CDR3 is built from 16 residues. V was pared by 4 bases and J by 2 bases, with 9 bases of the junction left unmatched. Germline V gene sequence: CDR1 SGDLS, CDR2 YYNGEE.

This chain uses TRBV7-3 with TRBJ2-1; the D call may be TRBD1 or TRBD2 (5 bases each). The CDR3 totals 13 residues. CDR1 is SGHTA and CDR2 is FQGTGA in the germline V gene. Trimming took off 5 bases at V and 7 bases at J, with 12 bases between the two ends. The CDR3 region has the DNA TGTGCCAGCAGCGGCCGTGGGGGTAATGAGCAGTTCTTC. This gives the protein CASSGRGGNEQFF.

This sequence joins TRBV18 and TRBJ1-2; 8 bases line up with TRBD1. Germline V gene data show CDR1 as KGHSH and CDR2 as LQKENI. The CDR3 has 14 residues. With V trimmed by 3 bases and J by 4 bases, 4 bases remained unmatched. In nucleotides, the CDR3 is TGTGCCAGCTCACCCGGACAGGGCGCCTATGGCTACACCTTC. Translating it yields CASSPGQGAYGYTF.

In DNA, the CDR3 is TGCGCCAGCAATACGGGGGGGAACACTGAAGCTTTCTTT. Its protein product is CASNTGGNTEAFF. The genes are TRBV10-2 and TRBJ1-1; TRBD1 is a possible D gene (5 bases). The V and J ends lost 7 bases and 1 base respectively, with 10 bases between them. Germline CDR1 WSHSY, CDR2 SAAADI. The CDR3 consists of 13 residues.

V is TRBV7-9 and J is TRBJ2-6, with D perhaps being TRBD1 or TRBD2 (5 bases each). The ends were cut back, 1 base at V and 0 bases at J, with 13 bases in the middle. Germline V gene data show CDR1 as SEHNR and CDR2 as FQNEAQ (reference sequence). CDR3 length: 18 amino acids. CDR3 sequence (DNA): TGTGCCAGCAGCTTAGTAGGGACGTTAAGCTCTGGGGCCAACGTCCTGACTTTC. Amino acid sequence: CASSLVGTLSSGANVLTF. The entire variable domain, with the rest obtained from reference TRBV7-9 and TRBJ2-6, is as follows: DTGVSQNPRHKITKRGQNVTFRCDPISEHNRLYWYRQTLGQGPEFLTYFQNEAQLEKSRLLSDRFSAERPKGSFSTLEIQRTEQGDSAMYLCASSLVGTLSSGANVLTFGAGSRLTVL.

V and J are TRBV30 and TRBJ1-3; D remains ambiguous. The germline V gene has CDR1 GTSNPN and CDR2 SVGIG (reference sequence). This CDR3 spans 10 amino acids. In nucleotides, the CDR3 is TGTGCGCTCTCTGGAAACACCATATATTTT. Protein sequence: CALSGNTIYF.